The 6 T cell receptor beta chains below were found in one sample sequenced in a study of HIV-infected patients and healthy controls. Alpha and beta constant-region primers primed reverse transcription of 400 to 650 ng RNA. Separate chain-specific third strand synthesis with multiplexing indices produced the alpha and beta libraries. TCRdb analysed the 5' RACE reads with MiXCR anew, one entry per CDR3 protein. The sample has fewer than 20,000 distinct CDR3 sequences; roughly 9% are singletons. Whole blood was used without fractionation, so all unsorted peripheral T cells were included. Sequenced sample: blood. These receptors were obtained from an adult in good health.

This clonotype was recorded many times. The chain combines TRBV20-1 with TRBJ2-1; D not resolved. V lost 5 bases and J lost 8, with 13 bases in between. Germline values: CDR1 DFQATT, CDR2 SNEGSKA (reference sequence). CDR3 length: 12 amino acids. CDR3 in amino acids: CSAPLSGYEQFF. The CDR3, as DNA: TGCAGTGCTCCCCTATCTGGGTATGAGCAGTTCTTC.

This clonotype showed up many times. J is TRBJ2-7 and V is TRBV13, with D possibly TRBD2 on 6 matching bases. The CDR3 is 17 amino acids. The germline gives CDR1 PRHDT, CDR2 FYEKMQ (reference sequence). V was cut by 5 bases and J by 0 bases, with 20 bases left in between. CDR3 in DNA: TGTGCCAGCAGCCTAAGACTAGGACCAACATCCTCCTACGAGCAGTACTTC. As protein: CASSLRLGPTSSYEQYF.

Within the sample, this clonotype is medium-sized. J is TRBJ2-1 and V is TRBV29-1; D is unresolved. Trimming pared 6 bases from V and 0 bases from J, leaving 6 bases between. This CDR3 is built from 12 residues. The germline CDR1 and CDR2 sequences are SQVTM and ANQGSEA. The CDR3 DNA reads TGCAGCGTATATATCTCCTACAATGAGCAGTTCTTC. Protein product: CSVYISYNEQFF.

This clonotype has ten or more counts. This chain connects TRBV20-1 to TRBJ1-5; D ambiguous. Deletions cut 4 bases from V and 0 bases from J, with 13 bases between. CDR3 size: 15 residues. The germline V gene encodes CDR1 DFQATT and CDR2 SNEGSKA (reference sequence). The CDR3 DNA sequence: TGCAGTGCTACAGACCAGGTGTATAGCAATCAGCCCCAGCATTTT. Amino acids: CSATDQVYSNQPQHF.

Judged by abundance, this clonotype is medium-sized. The chain combines TRBV15 with TRBJ2-1; 7 bases are shared with TRBD2. The CDR3 sequence is 12 residues long. V was clipped by 8 bases and J by 13 bases; unmatched bases: 11. Germline CDR1 reads LNHNV; CDR2 reads YYDKDF (reference sequence). In nucleotides, the CDR3 is TGTGCCACCGGTGGGGGAGGGCTTGATCAGTTCTTC. Translated, it gives CATGGGGLDQFF.

This clonotype is categorized as medium-sized. The rearrangement links TRBV2 to TRBJ2-1; D not resolved. Germline CDR1 and CDR2: SNHLY and FYNNEI. CDR3 length equals 12 residues. V lost 1 base and J lost 5, with 3 bases in between. The CDR3 sequence: CASSEGHNEQFF. CDR3 coding DNA: TGTGCCAGCAGTGAAGGCCACAATGAGCAGTTCTTC.